Given below is one T cell receptor (beta chain) in context. Its antigen target is currently unknown. One base away there is no much larger clone; base qualities are not given. RNA was extracted with the RNeasy kit and roughly 0.45 to 1 ug was reverse transcribed using random hexamers. TCR beta CDR3 regions were amplified with the immunoSEQ multiplex PCR assay covering 54 Vbeta and 13 Jbeta segments. Bias from PCR amplification was corrected by using a synthetic template baseline for primer optimization and for computational correction. The study's processing was this. Reads were annotated to V, D and J genes according to IMGT and were analyzed with immunoSEQ Analyzer, with only productive sequences retained. Clonality was calculated as one minus the Shannon entropy normalized by log2 of the number of productive unique sequences. For each patient and control, public and private clones were evaluated within the 100 most prevalent clones. Susac-specific clones were defined as absent from healthy and MS cohorts, 850 to 1,300 published viral clones and other ImmuneACCESS disease sequences. TCRdb cleaned the public reads at Q25 with fastp, built clones with MiXCR and kept in-frame beta chains. Rows with one shared CDR3 protein collapse into an entry with the most common genes and DNA. The V and J calls here are based on TCRdb, not the publication. The sample table records 120,000 or so distinct CDR3 sequences; about 93% of these occur just once. 0.2% to 0.25% of the sample belongs to the ten largest clones.

This sample is drawn from a study of CD8 T cells in Susac syndrome (dated by TCRdb to the late 2010s). In the study overall: Of the Susac syndrome patients who were sequenced, roughly six had clinically active disease and roughly 8 were in clinical remission. The study compared CD8+ T cell repertoire clonality among over ten healthy donors, approximately 14 Susac syndrome patients and some 16 multiple sclerosis patients. Repertoire sequencing was used to test whether CD8+ T cell activation and differentiation in Susac syndrome was antigen driven. At blood withdrawal, Susac syndrome patients were therapy-naive, treated with corticosteroids (with IVIg additionally given to some), or treated with IVIg alone. What the authors observed across the whole study: The study acknowledged that relatively few individuals were included in the TCR sequencing and HLA analysis. Under 20 and five Susac-specific public clones were found in the total CD8+ and CD8+ TEMRA repertoires, respectively. CD8+ repertoires in Susac syndrome showed clonal expansion, which was highest in CD8+ TEMRA cells and was greater in clinically active patients than in remitting patients.

The CDR3 runs 14 residues from the cysteine to the phenylalanine. Only the CDR3 part of the read is kept: 42 bases, read in frame from the first base. The germline V gene specifies SGHRS as CDR1 and YFSETQ as CDR2. V lost 10 bases and J lost 3 bases, and the count of bases not matched to a germline gene is 7. Peripheral blood CD8+ and CD4+ T cells from healthy donors, Susac syndrome patients and multiple sclerosis patients were profiled using high-throughput TCR beta sequencing. Susac syndrome patients met recently defined diagnostic criteria for definite or probable disease. Bulk CD8+ and CD4+ T cells were purified by magnetic negative isolation, whereas CD8+ TEMRA cells were enriched by FACS. Blood was collected in EDTA tubes and processed within 24 hours, with PBMCs isolated through density gradient centrifugation. PBMCs intended for TCR sequencing were frozen in liquid nitrogen and were later thawed in a 37 degrees C water bath. A purity of at least 90% was achieved for sorted or isolated CD4+, CD8+ and CD8+ TEMRA cells.

The material sequenced was CD8+ T cells from PBMCs. The TCR originated in a human donor with Susac syndrome. This sequence uses TRBV5-1 and TRBJ2-1, with 10 middle bases fitting TRBD2. The DNA sequence is as follows: TGCGCCGATCCTAGCGGGAGACGCTACAATGAGCAGTTCTTC. Its protein is CADPSGRRYNEQFF. The entire variable domain, with the stretches around the CDR3 drawn from the reference TRBV5-1 and TRBJ2-1 proteins, is KAGVTQTPRYLIKTRGQQVTLSCSPISGHRSVSWYQQTPGQGLQFLFEYFSETQRNKGNFPGRFSGRQFSNSRSEMNVSTLELGDSALYLCADPSGRRYNEQFFGPGTRLTVL.